The rows below give T cell receptor beta chains drawn from one sample of a study of breast tumors, draining lymph nodes, adjacent tissues. TCRdb redid the calling of the multiplex PCR reads with MiXCR, one entry per CDR3 protein. The sample carries 180,000 or so distinct CDR3 sequences, roughly 31% recorded once. The sequencing input was axillary lymph node tissue. All receptors come from a female donor with breast cancer. Some clones in this sample may be carry-over from other donors' samples. Both conserved end residues are part of each CDR3.

TRBV7-9	TRBJ2-2	CASSSQGPGELFF
TRBV20-1	TRBJ2-7	CSAGNSGEQYF
TRBV6-5	TRBJ2-5	CASSHSGSLRETQYF
TRBV18	TRBJ1-4	CASSRRENEKLFF
TRBV29-1	TRBJ2-5	CSVVGAQETQYF
TRBV2	TRBJ1-6	CASSEESSYNSPLHF
TRBV11-1	TRBJ1-4	CASSQSGGQGTSTNEKLFF
TRBV20-1	TRBJ2-5	CSARGRPRGVGETQYF
TRBV6-5	TRBJ1-2	CASRGRLYGYTF
TRBV20-1	TRBJ2-6	CSAPSSGGANVLTF
TRBV6-1	TRBJ1-5	CASSEGGTRGPQHF
TRBV7-2	TRBJ2-2	CASSSNRGAANTGELFF
TRBV11-2	TRBJ2-5	CASTQTGGATQYF
TRBV12-3/TRBV12-4	TRBJ2-4	CASSPIPGAWDIQYF
TRBV9	TRBJ2-3	CASSVVAQDTQYF
TRBV12-3/TRBV12-4	TRBJ2-3	CASATRGARTDTQYF
TRBV20-1	TRBJ2-5	CSANGQGRETQYF
TRBV7-9	TRBJ2-2	CASSPRGGRNTGELFF
TRBV19	TRBJ2-7	CASSIGGGSYEQYF
TRBV5-1	TRBJ2-3	CASGGTSTDTQYF
TRBV4-2	TRBJ1-2	CASSQDPLGGFYGYTF
TRBV6-6	TRBJ1-5	CASSYLGDQPQHF
TRBV5-1	TRBJ2-7	CASSLGGINEQYF
TRBV7-8	TRBJ1-6	CASSLTTPVNSPLHF
TRBV7-2	TRBJ2-3	CASSLDHRGTQYF
TRBV6-6	TRBJ2-5	CASNLLGGGSGLRETQYF
TRBV28	TRBJ2-7	CASRAGGRTYEQYF
TRBV6-5	TRBJ2-1	CASSYRVWNSITSEQFF
TRBV9	TRBJ2-5	CASSVEWGRGPQETQYF
TRBV7-3	TRBJ2-1	CASSLSQGTYNEQFF
TRBV2	TRBJ2-5	CASQQGDNQETQYF
TRBV7-9	TRBJ1-3	CASKGFSGNTIYF
TRBV6-6	TRBJ2-7	CASIGGGSSYEQYF
TRBV3-1	TRBJ2-7	CASSLAHEQYF
TRBV7-6	TRBJ1-2	CASSFAGRANYGYPF
TRBV2	TRBJ1-5	CASRPPPGNSNQPQHF
TRBV6-2/TRBV6-3	TRBJ2-7	CASSHSNQGAEQYF
TRBV7-3	TRBJ2-1	CASSSGQGVAEQFF
TRBV7-4	TRBJ1-1	CASSLATGPNTEAFF
TRBV5-1	TRBJ2-3	CASSLVGHTDTQYF
TRBV2	TRBJ1-5	CASSEAGGGWRNLRQPQHF
TRBV12-3/TRBV12-4	TRBJ2-7	CASSRDRGTYEQYF
TRBV11-1	TRBJ2-3	CASSSLDTQYF
TRBV12-3/TRBV12-4	TRBJ1-6	CASSRNWGTSPLHF
TRBV7-2	TRBJ2-7	CASSNIPPYEQYF
TRBV20-1	TRBJ2-3	CRAWGGTDTQYF
TRBV5-6	TRBJ2-4	CASSGIQAAKNIQYF
TRBV7-9	TRBJ2-1	CASSIYLCSVGGAYNEQFF
TRBV6-1	TRBJ1-6	CASGHSGREGPPLHF
TRBV5-1	TRBJ2-5	CASSFGGGEGETQYF
TRBV20-1	TRBJ2-3	CSARVLSGNQDTQYF
TRBV24-1	TRBJ2-3	CATSDSPRDTQYF
TRBV2	TRBJ2-5	CASSSSGEPQETQYF
TRBV7-9	TRBJ2-1	CASSFRSQRGGPRGNEQFF